This T cell receptor (beta chain) was found in a study of molecular identifiers for immune sequencing clone quantification. Study summary: Sequencing covered four of five parts into which replicate RNA from about 20,000 or 100,000 naive CD8 cells was split.

Trimming removed 2 bases from V and 1 base from J, with 8 bases in between. Germline V lookup: CDR1 KGHSH, CDR2 LQKENI. The CDR3 has 14 amino acids. TCRdb reanalysed the PCR reads using MiXCR and keeps one entry per CDR3 protein. Among some 320,000 distinct CDR3 sequences, about 21% were seen once, and the ten largest hold over 0.7%. The genes are TRBV18 and TRBJ1-1, with D possibly matching TRBD1 (6 bases). The specimen was naive CD8+ T cells from blood, with Jurkat cell RNA spiked in. Subset defined: FACS-sorted CD8+CD4-CCR7+CD45RA+ naive T cells. The sequence came from a human donor in good health. Some libraries in this study had Jurkat cell RNA spiked in. The CDR3 loop is CASSPMDRNTEAFF. The CDR3 coding sequence is TGTGCCAGCTCACCAATGGACAGGAACACTGAAGCTTTCTTT.